Below, 7 T cell receptor beta chains from the same sample are listed, as sequenced in a study of blood T cell repertoires in COVID-19. Clones were sequenced by immunoSEQ multiplex PCR, and TCRdb holds only the in-frame ones, with some missing. The table has over 120,000 clones, 80% seen once. Sequences were obtained from peripheral blood. These receptors came from a man in his sixties or seventies who had recovered from COVID-19.

This sequence joins TRBV4-1 and TRBJ2-3, with D possibly TRBD2 on 6 matching bases. The V gene's germline CDR1 is MGHRA and CDR2 YSYEKL. This CDR3 region has 17 residues. V was trimmed by 0 bases and J by 1 base, leaving 14 bases between them. CDR3 region: CASSQEGGGAGTDTQYF. Written as DNA, the CDR3 is TGCGCCAGCAGCCAAGAGGGCGGCGGGGCCGGCACAGATACGCAGTATTTT.

J is TRBJ2-5 and V is TRBV30, with 10 positions matching TRBD2. The CDR3 sequence is 16 residues long. CDR1 and CDR2 (germline): GTSNPN, SVGIG (reference sequence). With V trimmed by 1 base and J by 4 bases, 9 bases remained unmatched. For the CDR3, the DNA is TGTGCCTGGAGTGGGGCTAGCGGGAGTTCAAGAGAGACCCAGTACTTC. Translating gives CAWSGASGSSRETQYF.

The V gene is TRBV5-4, the J gene TRBJ2-2, with no clear D. The CDR3 is 16 residues long. V lost 4 bases, J lost 7 bases, and 20 bases lay in between. Germline assignment: CDR1 SGHNT and CDR2 YYREEE (reference sequence). The CDR3 nucleotides are TGTGCCAGCAGCGTCAAGTTGTATCCTACGGGCGGGGAGCTGTTTTTT. This translates into CASSVKLYPTGGELFF.

This clone was recorded only once. This sequence joins TRBV7-9 and TRBJ2-3, with D possibly matching TRBD2 (6 bases). This CDR3 is 14 amino acids long. V gave up 3 bases and J gave up 4 bases, with 11 bases separating them. The V gene's germline CDR1 is SEHNR and CDR2 FQNEAQ (reference sequence). CDR3 protein: CASSLASAADTQYF. DNA of the CDR3: TGTGCCAGCAGCTTGGCTAGCGCGGCAGATACGCAGTATTTT. The complete variable domain, with remaining parts taken from reference TRBV7-9 and TRBJ2-3, reads DTGVSQNPRHKITKRGQNVTFRCDPISEHNRLYWYRQTLGQGPEFLTYFQNEAQLEKSRLLSDRFSAERPKGSFSTLEIQRTEQGDSAMYLCASSLASAADTQYFGPGTRLTVL.

This chain connects TRBV3-1 (or the pseudogene TRBV3-2) to TRBJ1-5, with no clear D. The V gene's germline CDR1 is LGHDT and CDR2 YNNKEL (reference sequence). The CDR3 sequence is 12 residues long. V dropped 6 bases and J dropped 9 bases, with 12 bases sitting between them. CDR3 protein: CASSQRTGPQHF. The CDR3 DNA follows: TGTGCCAGCAGTCAAAGGACTGGGCCCCAGCATTTT.

The V and J genes are TRBV11-2 and TRBJ2-7; D unclear. Trimming left V 1 base short and J 4 bases short, with 14 bases between. The CDR3 has 15 amino acids. Germline V gene data show CDR1 as SGHAT and CDR2 as FQNNGV. CDR3 in amino acids: CASSLGEHIVYEQYF. In DNA form, the CDR3 reads TGTGCCAGCAGCTTAGGCGAGCATATTGTATACGAGCAGTACTTC.

V gene TRBV30 combines with J gene TRBJ2-1; D remains unclear. Germline CDR1 reads GTSNPN; CDR2 reads SVGIG (reference sequence). The CDR3 sequence is 14 residues long. Trimming cost V 5 bases and J 4 bases, with 15 bases left between them. The CDR3 sequence is CAWSTHPFYNEQFF. DNA of the CDR3: TGTGCCTGGTCTACCCACCCATTTTACAATGAGCAGTTCTTC. The whole variable domain, remainder taken from reference TRBV30 and TRBJ2-1, is SQTIHQWPATLVQPVGSPLSLECTVEGTSNPNLYWYRQAAGRGLQLLFYSVGIGQISSEVPQNLSASRPQDRQFILSSKKLLLSDSGFYLCAWSTHPFYNEQFFGPGTRLTVL.